Listed below are T cell receptor beta chains from one sample, sequenced in a study of T cell responses to AZD1222 COVID-19 vaccine. The protocol was immunoSEQ multiplex PCR, while the TCRdb copy is restricted to in-frame clones and leaves out a portion. The data hold 75,000 to 100,000 clones, with 88% observed a single time. The sequenced sample was peripheral blood, obtained on day 0 of AZD1222 vaccination. These receptors came from an adult in good health. Both conserved end residues are part of each CDR3. D genes are given only for firm matches. The size entry is marked missing in some rows and otherwise reads once, few, many or a size class.

D gene,J gene,V gene,clone size,CDR3 protein,CDR3 DNA
-,TRBJ1-1,TRBV28,-,CASSFGAVEAFF,TGTGCCAGCAGTTTTGGTGCAGTTGAGGCTTTCTTT
-,TRBJ1-4,TRBV19,once,CASSIDTATNEKLFF,TGTGCCAGTAGTATTGACACGGCAACTAATGAAAAACTGTTTTTT
TRBD1,TRBJ1-2,TRBV4-3,-,CASSQEVGTETYGYTF,TGCGCCAGCAGCCAAGAAGTGGGGACAGAGACTTATGGCTACACCTTC
TRBD1,TRBJ2-2,TRBV7-9,-,CASSPRQGAWTGELFF,TGTGCCAGCAGCCCGAGACAGGGGGCATGGACCGGGGAGCTGTTTTTT
-,TRBJ2-1,TRBV4-1,-,CASSQEIGYNEQFF,TGCGCCAGCAGCCAAGAAATTGGATACAATGAGCAGTTCTTC
TRBD1,TRBJ1-6,TRBV7-2,-,CASSHPGQGRAPLHF,TGTGCCAGCAGCCACCCCGGACAGGGGAGGGCACCCCTCCACTTT
-,TRBJ1-2,TRBV29-1,-,CSVERQDIYGYTF,TGCAGCGTTGAGAGACAGGACATCTATGGCTACACCTTC
-,TRBJ1-4,TRBV30,-,CAWSVIGEKLFF,TGTGCCTGGAGTGTAATAGGTGAAAAACTGTTTTTT
-,TRBJ2-7,TRBV28,-,CASRAQGLSYEQYF,TGTGCCAGCAGAGCCCAGGGGCTCTCCTACGAGCAGTACTTC
TRBD1,TRBJ1-6,TRBV6-5,-,CASSYARTGVNSPLHF,TGTGCCAGCAGTTACGCCCGGACAGGGGTTAATTCACCCCTCCACTTT
-,TRBJ2-3,TRBV30,-,CACSGSSDTQYF,TGTGCCTGTAGCGGTTCGTCAGATACGCAGTATTTT
-,TRBJ1-3,TRBV6-5,-,CATFSFSSSGNTIYF,TGTGCCACCTTCTCCTTCAGTAGCTCTGGAAACACCATATATTTT
TRBD1,TRBJ2-1,TRBV6-2/TRBV6-3,-,CASSLGQGREQFF,TGTGCCAGCAGCCTCGGACAGGGGCGAGAGCAGTTCTTC
TRBD2,TRBJ2-2,TRBV24-1,-,CATSDPSSGSTGELFF,TGTGCCACCAGTGACCCTTCTAGCGGGAGCACCGGGGAGCTGTTTTTT
TRBD2,TRBJ2-3,TRBV11-2,-,CASSLRTSGSGTDTQYF,TGTGCCAGCAGCTTAAGGACTAGCGGGAGCGGCACAGATACGCAGTATTTT
-,TRBJ1-5,TRBV10-3,-,CAISKENSNQPQHF,TGTGCCATCAGTAAGGAGAATAGCAATCAGCCCCAGCATTTT
TRBD1,TRBJ2-5,TRBV7-6,-,CASSLIELAGGKETQYF,TGTGCCAGCAGCTTAATCGAATTGGCAGGGGGCAAAGAGACCCAGTACTTC
-,TRBJ2-2,TRBV9,few,CASSVATQAYTGELFF,TGTGCCAGCAGCGTAGCTACCCAGGCCTACACCGGGGAGCTGTTTTTT
TRBD2,TRBJ2-7,TRBV4-2,-,CASSHPSGLAGERVYEQYF,TGTGCCAGCAGCCACCCCAGTGGACTAGCGGGAGAGCGGGTCTACGAGCAGTACTTC
-,TRBJ2-3,TRBV5-4,-,CASSLASRGASTDTQYF,TGTGCCAGCAGCTTGGCCTCACGGGGAGCTAGCACAGATACGCAGTATTTT
TRBD1,TRBJ1-1,TRBV18,-,CASSQVRGGRTEAFF,TGTGCCAGCTCACAGGTCAGAGGGGGCAGGACTGAAGCTTTCTTT
-,TRBJ2-7,TRBV18,few,CASSPARSYEQYF,TGTGCCAGCTCACCAGCACGATCCTACGAGCAGTACTTC
-,TRBJ1-5,TRBV19,-,CATNGVSGQPQHF,TGTGCCACCAACGGGGTATCGGGTCAGCCCCAGCATTTT
-,TRBJ1-2,TRBV30,-,CAWRTAGATNYGYTF,TGTGCCTGGAGGACAGCAGGGGCGACTAACTATGGCTACACCTTC
TRBD1,TRBJ1-1,TRBV3-1/TRBV3-2,few,CASSRSMQGARGTEAFF,TGTGCCAGCAGCCGGTCGATGCAGGGGGCGCGAGGCACTGAAGCTTTCTTT
-,TRBJ1-5,TRBV10-2,-,CASRDSSNQPQHF,TGCGCCAGCCGCGACAGCAGCAATCAGCCCCAGCATTTT
TRBD2,TRBJ2-5,TRBV6-6,-,CASRRTSGSGETQYF,TGTGCCAGCAGGCGGACTAGCGGGAGCGGAGAGACCCAGTACTTC
TRBD2,TRBJ2-2,TRBV15,-,CATSRGPSGANTGELFF,TGTGCCACCAGCAGAGGTCCTAGCGGTGCGAACACCGGGGAGCTGTTTTTT
-,TRBJ2-3,TRBV7-8,-,CASSPIETGRMEGGTQYF,TGTGCCAGCAGCCCAATCGAAACGGGACGGATGGAGGGGGGTACGCAGTATTTT
-,TRBJ2-7,TRBV19,-,CASSMRQSSSYEQYF,TGTGCCAGTAGTATGCGACAGTCTAGCTCCTACGAGCAGTACTTC
TRBD1,TRBJ1-2,TRBV9,-,CASSPGTGDSDGYTF,TGTGCCAGCAGCCCGGGGACAGGGGATTCTGATGGCTACACCTTC
-,TRBJ1-1,TRBV5-6,few,CASSLYMEAFF,TGTGCCAGCAGCTTGTACATGGAAGCTTTCTTT
TRBD2,TRBJ2-5,TRBV18,-,CASSPPSGGGQETQYF,TGTGCCAGCTCACCACCCTCGGGAGGGGGACAAGAGACCCAGTACTTC
TRBD1,TRBJ1-5,TRBV5-8,-,CASSQGTGGYQPQHF,TGTGCCAGCAGCCAGGGGACAGGGGGCTACCAGCCCCAGCATTTT
-,TRBJ1-1,TRBV21-1,-,CASRHPCWRNTEAFF,TGTGCCAGCAGGCACCCTTGCTGGAGGAACACTGAAGCTTTCTTT
-,TRBJ2-7,TRBV5-1,-,CASSLGDRPYEQYF,TGCGCCAGCAGCTTGGGAGACAGACCCTACGAGCAGTACTTC
-,TRBJ1-2,TRBV6-1,-,CASSEVYYGYTF,TGTGCCAGCAGCGAAGTTTACTATGGCTACACCTTC
-,TRBJ1-2,TRBV7-8,-,CASSSSTGNYGYTF,TGTGCCAGCAGCTCATCGACAGGAAACTATGGCTACACCTTC
-,TRBJ1-1,TRBV5-6,-,CASSLDRVVTEAFF,TGTGCCAGCAGCTTGGACAGGGTAGTCACTGAAGCTTTCTTT
TRBD1,TRBJ1-2,TRBV3-1/TRBV3-2,-,CASSQRGDRGYGYTF,TGTGCCAGCAGCCAACGAGGGGACAGGGGGTATGGCTACACCTTC
-,TRBJ1-2,TRBV25-1,-,CASSEGGWGYTF,TGTGCCAGCAGTGAAGGGGGATGGGGCTACACCTTC
-,TRBJ2-1,TRBV29-1,-,CSVEGWENNEQFF,TGCAGCGTTGAAGGGTGGGAAAACAATGAGCAGTTCTTC
TRBD1,TRBJ2-7,TRBV6-1,-,CASSEGTGGGSYEQYF,TGTGCCAGCAGTGAAGGGACAGGGGGCGGCTCCTACGAGCAGTACTTC
-,TRBJ1-5,TRBV27,once,CASSFRNQPQHF,TGTGCCAGCAGTTTCAGGAATCAGCCCCAGCATTTT
TRBD1,TRBJ1-5,TRBV27,-,CASSQQGSNQPQHF,TGTGCCAGCTCCCAACAGGGGAGCAATCAGCCCCAGCATTTT
TRBD1,TRBJ1-5,TRBV27,-,CASSGQGIRQPQHF,TGTGCCAGCTCGGGACAGGGTATACGGCAGCCCCAGCATTTT
-,TRBJ2-5,TRBV5-4,-,CASSLAVAQQETQYF,TGTGCCAGCAGCTTGGCCGTCGCCCAGCAAGAGACCCAGTACTTC
-,TRBJ2-1,TRBV4-1,-,CASSQEGGDSYNEQFF,TGCGCCAGCAGCCAAGAAGGGGGAGATTCCTACAATGAGCAGTTCTTC